The entry below gives a single T cell receptor beta chain sequence along with its context. The same CDR3 arises from other DNA sequences in this sample as well. Clones were sequenced by immunoSEQ multiplex PCR, and TCRdb holds only the in-frame ones, with some missing. The sample has 100,000 to 110,000 clones, around nine tenths seen once. This entry belongs to a study of T cell responses to AZD1222 COVID-19 vaccine. The V and J ends lost 3 bases and 3 bases respectively, with 8 bases between them. The CDR3 loop spans 13 amino acids. The germline V gene has CDR1 KGHSH and CDR2 LQKENI. The rearrangement joins TRBV18 to TRBJ1-2; D is unresolved. The source is an adult in good health. This material consisted of peripheral blood, taken on day 0 of AZD1222 vaccination. The CDR3 reads CASSPGGDYGYTF. The CDR3 DNA is TGTGCCAGCTCACCGGGAGGAGACTATGGCTACACCTTC.